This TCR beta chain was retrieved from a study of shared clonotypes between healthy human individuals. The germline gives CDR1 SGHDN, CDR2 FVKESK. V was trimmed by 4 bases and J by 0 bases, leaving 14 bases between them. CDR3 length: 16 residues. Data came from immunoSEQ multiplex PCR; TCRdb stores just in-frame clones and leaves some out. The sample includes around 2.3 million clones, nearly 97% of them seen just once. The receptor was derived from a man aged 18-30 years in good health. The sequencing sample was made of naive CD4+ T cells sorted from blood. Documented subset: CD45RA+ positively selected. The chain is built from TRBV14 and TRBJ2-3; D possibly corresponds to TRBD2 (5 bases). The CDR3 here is CASSLGLAASTDTQYF. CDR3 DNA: TGTGCCAGCAGCCTCGGGCTAGCAGCCAGCACAGATACGCAGTATTTT.